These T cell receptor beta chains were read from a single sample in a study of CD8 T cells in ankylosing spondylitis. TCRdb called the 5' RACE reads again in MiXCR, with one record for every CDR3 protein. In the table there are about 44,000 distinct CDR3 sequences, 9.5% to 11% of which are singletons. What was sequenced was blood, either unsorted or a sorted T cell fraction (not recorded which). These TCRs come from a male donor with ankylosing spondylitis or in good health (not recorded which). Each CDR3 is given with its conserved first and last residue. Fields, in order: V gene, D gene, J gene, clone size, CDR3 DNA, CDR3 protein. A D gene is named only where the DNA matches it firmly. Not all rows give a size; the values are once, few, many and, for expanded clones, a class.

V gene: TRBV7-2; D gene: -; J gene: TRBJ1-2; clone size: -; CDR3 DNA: TGTGCCAGCAGCTACAGACAGACCGATGGCTACACCTTC; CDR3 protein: CASSYRQTDGYTF
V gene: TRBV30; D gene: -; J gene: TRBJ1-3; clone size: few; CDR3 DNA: TGTGCCTGGAGTTCGACAAGGACATCTCGGTCTGGAAACACCATATATTTT; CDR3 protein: CAWSSTRTSRSGNTIYF
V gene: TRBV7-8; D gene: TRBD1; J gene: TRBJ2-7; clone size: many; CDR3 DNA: TGTGCCAGCCTACACAGGGGAACCTACGAGCAGTACTTC; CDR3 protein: CASLHRGTYEQYF
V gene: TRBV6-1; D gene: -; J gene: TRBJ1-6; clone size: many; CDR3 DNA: TGTGCCAGCACTCGGGGGCTAGATAATTCACCCCTCCACTTT; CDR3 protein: CASTRGLDNSPLHF
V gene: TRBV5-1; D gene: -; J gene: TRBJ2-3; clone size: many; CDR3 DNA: TGCGCCAGCAGCTTGTCCAGGCCCACAGATACGCAGTATTTT; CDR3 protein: CASSLSRPTDTQYF
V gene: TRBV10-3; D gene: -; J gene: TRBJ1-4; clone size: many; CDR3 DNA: TGTGCCATCAGCGGTGGGGCTATTGGGGAAAAACTGTTTTTT; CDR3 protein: CAISGGAIGEKLFF
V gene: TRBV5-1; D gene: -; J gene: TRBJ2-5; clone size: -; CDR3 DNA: TGCGCCAGCAACTCGGCAGGGGGGGAGACCCAGTACTTC; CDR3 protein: CASNSAGGETQYF
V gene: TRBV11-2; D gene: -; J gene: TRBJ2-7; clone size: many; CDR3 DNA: TGTGCCAGCAGCTTAGGGGCTAGGTTACCTAGCTACGAGCAGTACTTC; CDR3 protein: CASSLGARLPSYEQYF
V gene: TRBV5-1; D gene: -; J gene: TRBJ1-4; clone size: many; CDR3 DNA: TGCGCCAGCAAAGTACTAGAGGGCTTTGGAAAACTGTTTTTT; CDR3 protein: CASKVLEGFGKLFF
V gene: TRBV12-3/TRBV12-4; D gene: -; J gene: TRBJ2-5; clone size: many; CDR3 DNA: TGTGCCAGCAGTTTTCTAGGGCGAGAGACCCAGTACTTC; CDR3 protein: CASSFLGRETQYF
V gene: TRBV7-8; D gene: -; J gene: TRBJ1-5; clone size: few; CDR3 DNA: TGTGCCAGCAGCGTCGAGAGGGTGGAGCAGCCCCAGCATTTT; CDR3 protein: CASSVERVEQPQHF
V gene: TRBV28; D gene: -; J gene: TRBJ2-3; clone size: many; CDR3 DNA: TGTGCCAGCAGTGCAGATACGCAGTATTTT; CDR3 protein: CASSADTQYF
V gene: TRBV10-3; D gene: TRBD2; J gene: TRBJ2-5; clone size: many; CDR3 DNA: TGTGCCATCGCTATAGCGGGACCGCAAGAGACCCAGTACTTC; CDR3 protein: CAIAIAGPQETQYF
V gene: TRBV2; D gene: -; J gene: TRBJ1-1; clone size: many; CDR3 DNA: TGTGCCAGCAGTGAGAAGCGGTGGAACACTGAAGCTTTCTTT; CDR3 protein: CASSEKRWNTEAFF
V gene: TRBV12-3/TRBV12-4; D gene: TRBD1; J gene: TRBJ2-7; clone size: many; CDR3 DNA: TGTGCCAGCAGTTTCCGGGACAGGGGTTACGAGCAGTACTTC; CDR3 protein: CASSFRDRGYEQYF
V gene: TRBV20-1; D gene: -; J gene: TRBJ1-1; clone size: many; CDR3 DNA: TGCAGTGCTAGACTCCCCAAGGGGCGCCCGGAAGCTTTCTTT; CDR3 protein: CSARLPKGRPEAFF
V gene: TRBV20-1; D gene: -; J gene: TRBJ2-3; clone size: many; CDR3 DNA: TGCAGTGCAAACCCGCTAGCTACCGCAGATACGCAGTATTTT; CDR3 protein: CSANPLATADTQYF
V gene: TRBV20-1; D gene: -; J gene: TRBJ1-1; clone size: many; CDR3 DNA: TGCAGTGCAACTAACAGGATCAACACTGAAGCTTTCTTT; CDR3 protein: CSATNRINTEAFF
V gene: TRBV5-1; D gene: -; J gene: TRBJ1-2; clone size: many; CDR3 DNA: TGCGCCAGCAGCCCGTCCGACTCTACGGGCTACACCTTC; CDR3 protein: CASSPSDSTGYTF
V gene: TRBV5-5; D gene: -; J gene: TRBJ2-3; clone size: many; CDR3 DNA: TGTGCCAGCAGCTTGGTCACAAATGAATGGGGCTCCACAGATACGCAGTATTTT; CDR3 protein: CASSLVTNEWGSTDTQYF
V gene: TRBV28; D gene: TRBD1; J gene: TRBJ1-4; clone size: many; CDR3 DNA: TGTGCCAGCAGTCTAGAGGACAGGGATGAAAAACTGTTTTTT; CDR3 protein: CASSLEDRDEKLFF
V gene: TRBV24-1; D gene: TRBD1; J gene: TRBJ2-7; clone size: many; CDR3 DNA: TGTGCCACCAGTGATTTCGACAGGGGTAACGAGCAGTACTTC; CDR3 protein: CATSDFDRGNEQYF